This is a list of T cell receptor beta chains from one sample in a study of CD39 and CD103 CD8 tumor-infiltrating T cells. Method: immunoSEQ multiplex PCR; TCRdb's copy keeps in-frame clones and lacks some. The sample lists 2,000 to 2,500 clones; 65% to 75% were seen once. Sample: CD39- CD103- CD8+ T cells sorted from the tumor. The origin of the receptors is a human donor with head and neck squamous cell carcinoma. CDR3s include the opening cysteine and the closing phenylalanine or tryptophan. A D gene is named only where the DNA matches it firmly. Where a row states a size, it is once, few, many or the class of an expanded clone; other rows omit it.

clone_size: once; j_call: TRBJ1-2; cdr3_length: 12; v_call: TRBV6-6; d_call: .; cdr3_aa: CANGGSFYGYTF; cdr3_nt: TGTGCCAACGGGGGCAGCTTCTATGGCTACACCTTC
clone_size: .; j_call: TRBJ2-2; cdr3_length: 17; v_call: TRBV12-5; d_call: TRBD2; cdr3_aa: CASGAGHGGTEYGELFF; cdr3_nt: TGTGCTAGTGGAGCTGGCCACGGGGGGACGGAGTACGGGGAGCTGTTTTTT
clone_size: .; j_call: TRBJ2-1; cdr3_length: 16; v_call: TRBV27; d_call: TRBD2; cdr3_aa: CASSLSGGSSYNEQFF; cdr3_nt: TGTGCCAGCAGCCTTAGCGGGGGGAGCTCCTACAATGAGCAGTTCTTC
clone_size: .; j_call: TRBJ2-1; cdr3_length: 10; v_call: TRBV7-9; d_call: .; cdr3_aa: CASSSGQSIF; cdr3_nt: TGTGCCAGCAGCTCGGGGCAAAGTATCTTC
clone_size: .; j_call: TRBJ1-6; cdr3_length: 12; v_call: TRBV27; d_call: .; cdr3_aa: CASRESGSPLHF; cdr3_nt: TGTGCCAGCAGGGAGTCCGGTTCACCCCTCCACTTT
clone_size: .; j_call: TRBJ2-1; cdr3_length: 17; v_call: TRBV5-1; d_call: TRBD1; cdr3_aa: CASSLETGGTSYNEQFF; cdr3_nt: TGCGCCAGCAGCCTAGAGACAGGGGGCACCTCCTACAATGAGCAGTTCTTC
clone_size: few; j_call: TRBJ2-1; cdr3_length: 13; v_call: TRBV19; d_call: .; cdr3_aa: CASSIRSSKSQFF; cdr3_nt: TGTGCCAGTAGTATTCGTAGTTCAAAGTCGCAGTTCTTC
clone_size: .; j_call: TRBJ2-7; cdr3_length: 15; v_call: TRBV28; d_call: .; cdr3_aa: CASSLPTGFMYEQYF; cdr3_nt: TGTGCCAGCAGTCTCCCCACAGGGTTTATGTACGAGCAGTACTTC
clone_size: once; j_call: TRBJ1-2; cdr3_length: 12; v_call: TRBV19; d_call: .; cdr3_aa: CATSTGLYGYTF; cdr3_nt: TGTGCCACCTCAACCGGACTCTATGGCTACACCTTC
clone_size: .; j_call: TRBJ1-3; cdr3_length: 15; v_call: TRBV19; d_call: .; cdr3_aa: CASSASTYSGNTIYF; cdr3_nt: TGTGCCAGTAGTGCGTCGACCTACTCTGGAAACACCATATATTTT
clone_size: .; j_call: TRBJ2-7; cdr3_length: 14; v_call: TRBV6-1; d_call: .; cdr3_aa: CASSEPWANSWQYF; cdr3_nt: TGTGCCAGCAGTGAGCCGTGGGCCAACTCCTGGCAGTACTTC
clone_size: .; j_call: TRBJ2-5; cdr3_length: 16; v_call: TRBV7-7; d_call: .; cdr3_aa: CASSLDPPGPGETQYF; cdr3_nt: TGTGCTAGCAGCTTAGACCCCCCTGGGCCGGGAGAGACCCAGTACTTC
clone_size: .; j_call: TRBJ2-7; cdr3_length: 15; v_call: TRBV4-1; d_call: TRBD2; cdr3_aa: CASSLTSGETYEQYF; cdr3_nt: TGCGCCAGCAGCCTTACTAGCGGAGAAACCTACGAGCAGTACTTC
clone_size: .; j_call: TRBJ1-1; cdr3_length: 14; v_call: TRBV2; d_call: .; cdr3_aa: CASTPGAGNTEAFF; cdr3_nt: TGTGCCAGCACCCCCGGGGCGGGGAACACTGAAGCTTTCTTT
clone_size: .; j_call: TRBJ2-5; cdr3_length: 14; v_call: TRBV15; d_call: .; cdr3_aa: CATSNDSTQETQYF; cdr3_nt: TGTGCCACCAGCAATGACAGCACTCAAGAGACCCAGTACTTC
clone_size: .; j_call: TRBJ1-3; cdr3_length: 15; v_call: TRBV2; d_call: .; cdr3_aa: CASSDDGFSGNTIYF; cdr3_nt: TGTGCCAGCAGTGACGACGGATTCTCTGGAAACACCATATATTTT
clone_size: .; j_call: TRBJ2-3; cdr3_length: 11; v_call: TRBV2; d_call: .; cdr3_aa: CASSESDTQYF; cdr3_nt: TGTGCCAGCAGTGAGAGTGATACGCAGTATTTT
clone_size: once; j_call: TRBJ2-5; cdr3_length: 15; v_call: TRBV28; d_call: TRBD1; cdr3_aa: CASSSIGQDGETQYF; cdr3_nt: TGTGCCAGCAGTTCGATCGGACAGGATGGAGAGACCCAGTACTTC
clone_size: .; j_call: TRBJ2-7; cdr3_length: 14; v_call: TRBV4-1; d_call: TRBD1; cdr3_aa: CASSQSGQGYEQYF; cdr3_nt: TGCGCCAGCAGCCAATCGGGACAGGGCTACGAGCAGTACTTC